This is a list of T cell receptor beta chains from one sample in a study of OX40 agonist ivuxolimab in advanced cancers. The method was immunoSEQ multiplex PCR; TCRdb's version includes in-frame clones alone and lacks a portion of them. The sample lists about 71,000 clones, 84% occurring once. Sequencing used CD4+ or CD8+ T cells sorted from blood, obtained in a trial of the OX40 agonist ivuxolimab. The receptors derive from an adult with an advanced solid tumor such as melanoma, head and neck, liver or kidney cancer. Both conserved end residues are part of each CDR3. D genes are given only for firm matches. Where a row states a size, it is once, few, many or the class of an expanded clone; other rows omit it.

>TRBV28|TRBJ1-5|NA|NA
TGTGCCAGCAGCAGCGGACGGAACAACAATCAGCCCCAGCATTTT
CASSSGRNNNQPQHF
>TRBV27|TRBJ2-2|TRBD1|NA
TGTGCCAGCGGGATGGCCGGGACAGGGAACACCGGGGAGCTGTTTTTT
CASGMAGTGNTGELFF
>TRBV30|TRBJ1-6|TRBD1|few
TGTGCCTGGAGCCCGGGACAGGGGGCTTCACCCCTCCACTTT
CAWSPGQGASPLHF
>TRBV11-2|TRBJ2-7|TRBD1|NA
TGTGCCAGCAGCTTAGCCTCTGACAGGGGCGAGCAGTACTTC
CASSLASDRGEQYF
>TRBV29-1|TRBJ2-5|TRBD2|NA
TGCAGCGTGGGGACTAGCGGGAGTCGCGAGACCCAGTACTTC
CSVGTSGSRETQYF
>TRBV5-5|TRBJ2-5|NA|NA
TGTGCCAGCAGCTTTAGGTACCAAGAGACCCAGTACTTC
CASSFRYQETQYF
>TRBV2|TRBJ1-2|NA|NA
TGTGCCAGCCGTCGGAGTGGGGGGCAGGACTATGGCTACACCTTC
CASRRSGGQDYGYTF
>TRBV6-5|TRBJ1-5|NA|NA
TGTGCCAGCAGTTATAGAAGGGGTCAGCCCCAGCATTTT
CASSYRRGQPQHF
>TRBV4-3|TRBJ2-1|TRBD2|NA
TGCGCCAGCAGCCAAGAACGTCGCGGGGGTATTTACAATGAGCAGTTCTTC
CASSQERRGGIYNEQFF
>TRBV6-5|TRBJ2-1|NA|NA
TGTGCCAGCAGTCCAAGGGACTTCTACAATGAGCAGTTCTTC
CASSPRDFYNEQFF
>TRBV4-1|TRBJ2-5|TRBD1|NA
TGCGCCAGCAGCCAAGATTACAGGGGGTGGGAGACCCAGTACTTC
CASSQDYRGWETQYF
>TRBV9|TRBJ2-2|TRBD2|NA
TGTGCCAGCAGCGGCATAGCGGGAGCCACGGGGACCGGGGAGCTGTTTTTT
CASSGIAGATGTGELFF
>TRBV2|TRBJ2-7|NA|NA
TGTGCCAGCAGGGGACTCACCTACGAGCAGTACTTC
CASRGLTYEQYF
>TRBV7-9|TRBJ1-4|TRBD1|NA
TGTGCCAGCAGCTCACCCGGGACAGAAAATGAAAAACTGTTTTTT
CASSSPGTENEKLFF
>TRBV10-3|TRBJ2-1|TRBD2|NA
TGTGCCATCAGTTTAATAGCGGGAGGGCGGGATGAGCAGTTCTTC
CAISLIAGGRDEQFF
>TRBV6-5|TRBJ2-5|TRBD2|NA
TGTGCCAGCAGTTACTATAGCGGGGGGGCCGAGGAGACCCAGTACTTC
CASSYYSGGAEETQYF
>TRBV19|TRBJ1-1|TRBD1|NA
TGTGCCAGTAGTACTCTTCACAGGGGGCTCCTTAACACTGAAGCTTTCTTT
CASSTLHRGLLNTEAFF
>TRBV25-1|TRBJ2-5|TRBD1|once
TGTGCCAGCACCGGACAGGGCGAAGAGACCCAGTACTTC
CASTGQGEETQYF
>TRBV28|TRBJ1-4|TRBD1|NA
TGTGCCAGCAGTCTAAGGGACAGGAGGGGAGAAAAACTGTTTTTT
CASSLRDRRGEKLFF
>TRBV7-8|TRBJ2-1|NA|NA
TGTGCCAGCAGCTTAGCAGGGGTAGCCTACAATGAGCAGTTCTTC
CASSLAGVAYNEQFF
>TRBV5-6|TRBJ2-3|TRBD2|NA
TGTGCCAGCAGCTTGACTAGCGGGAGAACAGATACGCAGTATTTT
CASSLTSGRTDTQYF
>TRBV6-1|TRBJ1-2|NA|NA
TGTGCCAGCGGCCGACCGGCCACCTTC
CASGRPATF
>TRBV7-8|TRBJ2-2|TRBD2|NA
TGTGCCAGCAGCTTAGTCCTCGGGGGGGCAGGTACCGGGGAGCTGTTTTTT
CASSLVLGGAGTGELFF
>TRBV7-8|TRBJ2-7|NA|NA
TGTGCCAGCAGCCCTAACCGCGGGGCGGGGGAGCAGTACTTC
CASSPNRGAGEQYF
>TRBV5-4|TRBJ1-2|TRBD1|NA
TGTGCCAGCAGCGCAGCCACAGGGGAGGCGTTCGATGGCTACACCTTC
CASSAATGEAFDGYTF
>TRBV4-1|TRBJ2-2|TRBD1|once
TGCGCCAGCAGCCTGCGCCCAGGGACAGGGGACACCGGGGAGCTGTTTTTT
CASSLRPGTGDTGELFF
>TRBV7-3|TRBJ2-1|TRBD2|NA
TGTGCCAGCAGCCCACAGACTAGCGGGACCTACAATGAGCAGTTCTTC
CASSPQTSGTYNEQFF
>TRBV4-2|TRBJ2-3|NA|NA
TGTGCCAGCAGCCAAGTTTGGAGCGGACGCACAGACACGCAGTATTTT
CASSQVWSGRTDTQYF
>TRBV5-1|TRBJ1-6|NA|NA
TGCGCCAGCAGCTTACTCCAGGCTGGGGATTCACCCCTCCACTTT
CASSLLQAGDSPLHF
>TRBV29-1|TRBJ1-2|NA|NA
TGCAGCGTTGGGTCCGGGACGGATCGATCCAACTATGGCTACACCTTC
CSVGSGTDRSNYGYTF
>TRBV30|TRBJ1-1|NA|NA
TGTGCCTGGAGTGTCGGCACCCTGAACACTGAAGCTTTCTTT
CAWSVGTLNTEAFF
>TRBV5-5|TRBJ1-1|NA|NA
TGTGCCAGCAGCTTGACTGGGACTGTGGAAAGGGCTTTCTTT
CASSLTGTVERAFF
>TRBV29-1|TRBJ1-2|TRBD1|NA
TGCAGCGCGAAGGGGGCAGGGGGCAGGGGAGCTAACTATGGCTACACCTTC
CSAKGAGGRGANYGYTF
>TRBV19|TRBJ2-1|NA|once
TGTGCCAGTGGTGTCAGGGGATCCTACAATGAGCAGTTCTTC
CASGVRGSYNEQFF
>TRBV5-1|TRBJ1-2|NA|few
TGCGCCAGCAGCTTGCATCCAGAGGGTGGGGGCTACACCTTC
CASSLHPEGGGYTF
>TRBV25-1|TRBJ2-7|TRBD2|NA
TGTGCCAGCAGTGGTCTAGCGGACACTACCTACGAGCAGTACTTC
CASSGLADTTYEQYF
>TRBV6-5|TRBJ1-5|TRBD1|NA
TGTGCCAGCAGAGCCGGGACAGGGAATCAGCCCCAGCATTTT
CASRAGTGNQPQHF
>TRBV5-4|TRBJ2-7|TRBD1|NA
TGTGCCAGCAGCTTGGACAGGGGGATGGACGAGCAGTACTTC
CASSLDRGMDEQYF
>TRBV7-8|TRBJ1-5|NA|few
TGTGCCAGCAGCTATGGACGTGGCAATCAGCCCCAGCATTTT
CASSYGRGNQPQHF
>TRBV18|TRBJ1-3|NA|once
TGTGCCAGCTCACCTGTACAGGGTTCGTACTCTGGAAACACCATATATTTT
CASSPVQGSYSGNTIYF
>TRBV6-5|TRBJ2-5|TRBD2|once
TGTGCCAGCAGCCGCACTAGCGGAAACCTTGTCCAGTACTTC
CASSRTSGNLVQYF
>TRBV2|TRBJ1-1|NA|few
TGTGCCAGCAGCCCGGACAGTCGTCACACTGAAGCTTTCTTT
CASSPDSRHTEAFF
>TRBV11-2|TRBJ1-2|NA|NA
TGTGCCAGCAGCTCCCTGGCCGGGGACCTCTATGGCTACACCTTC
CASSSLAGDLYGYTF
>TRBV7-9|TRBJ2-5|NA|NA
TGTGCCAGCAGCCGGTGGTTTAGGGACATGGGGGAGACCCAGTACTTC
CASSRWFRDMGETQYF
>TRBV4-2|TRBJ1-6|NA|NA
TGTGCCAGCAGCCAAGATCTTAGGATCGGCAGGGGAAGTATATTACCTTCACCCCTCCACTTT
CASSQDLRIGRGSILPSPLHF
>TRBV5-1|TRBJ2-3|NA|NA
TGCGCCAGCAGCTTGCGGGAGATCACAGATACGCAGTATTTT
CASSLREITDTQYF
>TRBV7-2|TRBJ2-1|NA|few
TGTGCCAGCAGCGTACAGGGTACACGGGGGCAGTTCTTC
CASSVQGTRGQFF
>TRBV19|TRBJ1-4|NA|NA
TGTGCCAGTAGTACGTCCCGGGACACAGTTCGGGAAAAACTGTTTTTT
CASSTSRDTVREKLFF